Sequencing of this TCR beta chain was carried out in a study of regulatory T cells in long-lasting Graves disease. V dropped 1 base and J dropped 7 bases, with 10 bases sitting between them. Germline V gene data show CDR1 as SQVTM and CDR2 as ANQGSEA. This CDR3 contains 12 residues. Notes on the study in general: Persistent cases favored TRBV28, TRBJ1-2 and TRBJ2-5.

The TCR beta library used iRepertoire HTBI primers with Arm-PCR amplification of CDR3. In the source study's methods: Sequenced samples collectively carried under 75 TRBV and about 15 TRBJ segments. TCRdb re-derived calls from the multiplex PCR reads in MiXCR, one entry per CDR3 protein. These V and J calls rely on TCRdb rather than the paper's analysis. The sample has about 660,000 distinct CDR3 sequences; 30% are singletons. On this clonotype: Its target is not known.

Time point indicated: persistent/refractory GD, antithyroid drugs over 5 years with positive TRAb. Researchers made the TCR library from RNA that was extracted from PBMCs. An endocrinology department in Xi'an, China, recruited the patients. The genes are TRBV29-1 and TRBJ1-1, with a tentative D call TRBD1 (6 bases). The receptor was derived from a female donor with Graves disease. The source was peripheral blood mononuclear cells (PBMCs), collected when the disease was refractory, from a patient treated with antithyroid drugs. The CDR3 region is CSVEGGRGEAFF. DNA of the CDR3: TGCAGCGTTGAAGGGGGGCGAGGTGAAGCTTTCTTT.